The 20 T cell receptor beta chains reported below all come from one sample, sequenced in a study of T cell repertoires in cytomegalovirus infection. MiXCR was run by TCRdb on the reads, yielding one entry per CDR3 protein. The sample lists around 300,000 distinct CDR3 sequences, around a quarter occurring once. The antigens these receptors bind are not known. The starting material was cultured PBMCs, obtained from culture after CMV antigen stimulation. The source is a human donor in good health (CMV status not recorded). Some clones in this sample may be carry-over from other donors' samples.

The sample holds many counts of this clonotype. V gene TRBV7-2 combines with J gene TRBJ1-2; D is undetermined. The CDR3 runs 14 residues. Germline V gene data show CDR1 as SGHTA and CDR2 as FQGNSA. V was trimmed by 0 bases and J by 4 bases, leaving 9 bases between them. The CDR3 spells CASSLASRSYGYTF. In DNA form, the CDR3 reads TGTGCCAGCAGCTTAGCTTCCAGATCCTATGGCTACACCTTC.

The chain joins TRBV27 to TRBJ2-3; 7 bases align to TRBD2. Trimming took 2 bases from V and 4 from J; bases not matched to a gene: 6. The germline CDR1 and CDR2 sequences are MNHEY and SMNVEV (reference sequence). The CDR3 covers 15 residues. In nucleotides, the CDR3 is TGTGCCAGCAGTTTAGCGGGAGTACGCTCAGATACGCAGTATTTT. The encoded protein is CASSLAGVRSDTQYF.

In this sample, this clonotype turned up many times. The chain uses TRBV7-2 and TRBJ2-3; 8 positions agree with TRBD2. The germline V gene encodes CDR1 SGHTA and CDR2 FQGNSA. CDR3 length: 15 amino acids. Germline trimming cut 4 bases from V and 2 bases from J; bases unmatched to any gene: 5. The CDR3 nucleotides read TGTGCCAGCAGCTCGAGCGGGAGTACCACAGATACGCAGTATTTT. Translated, it gives CASSSSGSTTDTQYF.

This clonotype was seen once. This chain connects TRBV4-1 to TRBJ2-7; tentative D call: TRBD2 (6 bases). CDR1 MGHRA and CDR2 YSYEKL come from the germline V gene. The CDR3 is 16 residues long. Trimming shortened V by 0 bases and J by 2 bases, and 14 bases separated the two germline ends. In DNA form, the CDR3 reads TGCGCCAGCAGCCAAGATTGGCCCGGAGGGGCCTACGAGCAGTACTTC. Its protein product is CASSQDWPGGAYEQYF.

This clonotype has a handful of counts. This rearrangement joins TRBV7-2 to TRBJ1-2, with no clear D. Germline-derived CDR1 and CDR2 are SGHTA and FQGNSA. The V end was cut by 3 bases, the J end by 0 bases, with 20 bases between. This CDR3 is built from 18 residues. CDR3 amino acids: CASSFGQDDSDTNYGYTF. CDR3 in DNA: TGTGCCAGCAGCTTTGGCCAGGACGACTCAGATACTAACTATGGCTACACCTTC.

This clonotype was seen more than once but under ten times. The V and J genes are TRBV19 and TRBJ2-1, with D maybe TRBD1 (6 bases). Trimming left V 3 bases short and J 1 base short, with 10 bases between. CDR3 length equals 15 residues. Germline CDR1 LNHDA, CDR2 SQIVND (reference sequence). The CDR3: CASSINRVSYNEQFF. Here the CDR3 DNA reads TGTGCCAGTAGTATTAACAGGGTTTCCTACAATGAGCAGTTCTTC.

The J gene is TRBJ2-7, the V gene TRBV20-1; D perhaps matches TRBD2 (6 bases). Trimming pared 4 bases from V and 0 bases from J, leaving 13 bases between. Germline CDR1 is DFQATT and CDR2 is SNEGSKA (reference sequence). The CDR3 covers 14 residues. Here the CDR3 DNA reads TGCAGTGCTACGGCGGGGTCGATCTCCTACGAGCAGTACTTC. It encodes CSATAGSISYEQYF.

The CDR3 nucleotides read TGTGCCATCAGCCGGGACAGGGACAACACTGAAGCTTTCTTT. It specifies CAISRDRDNTEAFF. The gene calls are TRBV10-3 and TRBJ1-1; TRBD1 matches 9 bases. The CDR3 contains 14 residues. After removal of 6 bases from V and 2 bases from J, the junction contained 4 bases not matched to a gene. Germline values: CDR1 ENHRY, CDR2 SYGVKD.

This clonotype was recorded many times. V is TRBV12-3 or TRBV12-4 and J is TRBJ2-5; TRBD1 might be the D (6 bases). V was cut by 6 bases and J by 2 bases, with 13 bases left in between. The CDR3 runs 14 residues. The CDR3 bases are TGTGCCAGCAGCTACGGGACAATACAAGAGACCCAGTACTTC. Its protein is CASSYGTIQETQYF.

The sample holds a few counts of this clonotype. V usage is TRBV30 and J usage is TRBJ2-1, with 12 bases aligning to TRBD2. The J segment lost 7 bases and the V segment lost 1 base, leaving 11 bases of the junction unmatched. The CDR3 is 17 residues long. CDR1 is GTSNPN, CDR2 SVGIG, per germline (reference sequence). The CDR3 reads CAWSASQLAGGDNEQFF. CDR3 nucleotides: TGTGCCTGGAGTGCGTCTCAACTAGCGGGAGGTGATAATGAGCAGTTCTTC.

This chain links TRBV7-6 with TRBJ1-1; TRBD1 matches at 7 bases. This CDR3 has 12 amino acids. V trimming: 8 bases; J trimming: 3 bases; junction bases outside the gene matches: 3. Looked up from germline, CDR1 is SGHVS and CDR2 is FNYEAQ. CDR3 sequence: CASQGVDTEAFF. The CDR3 nucleotides are TGTGCCAGCCAGGGGGTGGACACTGAAGCTTTCTTT.

Only a few counts were recorded for this clonotype. The rearrangement links TRBV11-2 to TRBJ2-7; a weak D match, TRBD2 (5 bases). The V and J ends lost 0 bases and 4 bases respectively, with 16 bases between them. This CDR3 spans 16 amino acids. Looked up from germline, CDR1 is SGHAT and CDR2 is FQNNGV. CDR3 nucleotides: TGTGCCAGCAGCTTAGACGGAGGAACTACATATTACGAGCAGTACGTC. Protein product: CASSLDGGTTYYEQYV.

The V call is TRBV20-1, the J call TRBJ1-5; D remains unclear. The CDR3 extends over 16 amino acids. From germline, CDR1 is DFQATT and CDR2 SNEGSKA (reference sequence). Trimming stripped 2 bases from V and 2 bases from J, with 16 bases between. The CDR3 nucleotides are TGCAGTGCTAGATCGCCTGGCGGTAGGGGCAATCAGCCCCAGCATTTT. It is translated as CSARSPGGRGNQPQHF.

This clonotype has more than one count but fewer than ten. This chain joins TRBV20-1 and TRBJ2-1; D gene ambiguous. V was shortened by 1 base and J by 2 bases, with 15 bases between the two germline ends. Germline assignment: CDR1 DFQATT and CDR2 SNEGSKA (reference sequence). The CDR3 loop spans 16 amino acids. In DNA, the CDR3 is TGCAGTGCTAGAGGCCCCGGCGGCGGAGCCTACAATGAGCAGTTCTTC. Translating it yields CSARGPGGGAYNEQFF.

This clonotype was observed at least ten times. This chain joins TRBV7-8 and TRBJ2-1, with unresolved D. Germline loops: CDR1 SGHVS, CDR2 FQNEAQ. V lost 5 bases and J lost 15, with 17 bases in between. This CDR3 is 12 amino acids long. The CDR3 loop is CASSRGAELVFF. The CDR3 bases are TGTGCCAGCAGCCGCGGCGCCGAGCTAGTGTTCTTC.

The CDR3 loop is CASTSRGAALGYTF. CDR3 DNA sequence: TGTGCCAGTACAAGTAGGGGGGCGGCTCTTGGCTACACCTTC. This chain connects TRBV19 to TRBJ1-2, with D perhaps TRBD1 (6 bases). Germline loops: CDR1 LNHDA, CDR2 SQIVND (reference sequence). V gave up 7 bases and J gave up 7 bases, with 19 bases separating them. The CDR3 loop spans 14 amino acids. The full variable domain, completed using reference TRBV19 and TRBJ1-2, is DGGITQSPKYLFRKEGQNVTLSCEQNLNHDAMYWYRQDPGQGLRLIYYSQIVNDFQKGDIAEGYSVSREKKESFPLTVTSAQKNPTAFYLCASTSRGAALGYTFGSGTRLTVV.

This clonotype was picked up many times. This sequence joins TRBV19 and TRBJ1-5; a weak D match, TRBD1 (5 bases). The CDR3 runs 15 residues. V lost 3 bases and J 4 bases, leaving 13 bases between the germline ends. CDR1 is LNHDA, CDR2 SQIVND, per germline (reference sequence). The chain's CDR3 is CASSIGREKNQPQHF. DNA for the CDR3: TGTGCCAGTAGTATTGGCAGGGAAAAAAATCAGCCCCAGCATTTT.

The chain couples TRBV29-1 to TRBJ2-1, with TRBD1 as a possible D gene (6 bases). The germline gives CDR1 SQVTM, CDR2 ANQGSEA. V was pared by 1 base and J by 5 bases, with 15 bases between. The CDR3 is 15 residues long. The CDR3 here is CSVEGSYRENNEQFF. CDR3 bases: TGCAGCGTTGAAGGGTCGTACAGGGAAAACAATGAGCAGTTCTTC.

The genes are TRBV12-5 and TRBJ1-5; D is unresolved. Germline lookup yields CDR1 LGHNT and CDR2 FRNRAP. Trimming removed 1 base at V and 0 bases at J, with 19 bases between. The CDR3 has 19 amino acids. The CDR3: CASGLGPRGPKYSNQPQHF. The DNA of the CDR3 is TGTGCTAGTGGTTTGGGGCCCCGGGGTCCGAAGTATAGCAATCAGCCCCAGCATTTT.

This chain joins TRBV6-1 and TRBJ2-7; 10 nucleotides align to TRBD2. The germline gives CDR1 MNHNS, CDR2 SASEGT. V gave up 8 bases and J gave up 2 bases; unmatched junction bases: 3. The CDR3 spans 13 residues. The CDR3 bases are TGTGCCAGCCGGACTAGCGGAGCCTACGAGCAGTACGTC. Residues: CASRTSGAYEQYV.